Presented here are 25 T cell receptor beta chains from one specimen sequenced in a study of human T cells and chemical hapten exposure. One entry per CDR3 protein results from TCRdb running MiXCR on the RACE reads. The sample includes more than 150,000 distinct CDR3 sequences, under 35% of them seen just once. The time point was: pre-sensitization, week 0. Treatment denoted: therapeutic diphenylcyclopropenone sensitization with weekly scalp DPC. This sample comprised whole blood, obtained in connection with sensitization to the hapten diphenylcyclopropenone (DPC). These receptors came from a woman under 40 with alopecia areata. Some clones in this sample may be carry-over from other donors' samples.

V and J are TRBV28 and TRBJ1-2, with 7 nucleotides matching TRBD1. Germline trimming cut 5 bases from V and 6 bases from J; bases unmatched to any gene: 12. CDR3 length: 15 residues. Per the germline V gene, CDR1 is MDHEN and CDR2 is SYDVKM. CDR3 residues: CASSPPGGSLDGYTF. The CDR3 DNA follows: TGTGCCAGCAGTCCCCCAGGGGGTAGTTTGGATGGCTACACCTTC.

The V and J genes are TRBV10-3 and TRBJ1-6; D ambiguous. This CDR3 has 14 amino acids. Trimming took 6 bases from V and 8 from J, leaving 14 bases between them. Per the germline V gene, CDR1 is ENHRY and CDR2 is SYGVKD. CDR3 nucleotide sequence: TGTGCCATCAGGACACAAGGCCTGGATTCACCCCTCCACTTT. Its translation is CAIRTQGLDSPLHF.

This clonotype appeared a few times. The chain couples TRBV15 to TRBJ2-1; D is unresolved. Between the trimmed V and J ends, which lost 0 bases and 12 bases, there was a span of 9 bases. Germline values: CDR1 LNHNV, CDR2 YYDKDF (reference sequence). The CDR3 loop spans 12 amino acids. The CDR3 is CATSRDRVVQFF. Here the CDR3 DNA reads TGTGCCACCAGCAGAGATAGGGTTGTGCAGTTCTTC.

The V call is TRBV29-1, the J call TRBJ2-7; D uncertain. V was clipped by 0 bases and J by 2 bases, with 8 bases between them. The CDR3 totals 13 residues. Germline CDR1 and CDR2: SQVTM and ANQGSEA. CDR3 DNA: TGCAGCGTTGAAGACGACACAGCCTACGAGCAGTACTTC. Translation gives CSVEDDTAYEQYF.

The genes are TRBV29-1 and TRBJ1-2; possibly TRBD1 for D (5 bases). Per the germline V gene, CDR1 is SQVTM and CDR2 is ANQGSEA. V lost 8 bases and J 3 bases, leaving 13 bases between the germline ends. The CDR3 sequence is 12 residues long. The CDR3 nucleotides are TGCAGCTCCGCAGAAGGGGACTATGGCTACACCTTC. Its translation: CSSAEGDYGYTF.

This clonotype appeared a few times. This chain links TRBV28 with TRBJ1-2; D uncertain. Germline loops: CDR1 MDHEN, CDR2 SYDVKM. This CDR3 has 14 amino acids. V lost 1 base to trimming and J lost 4 bases, with 10 bases between them. CDR3 sequence reads: CASSLSLAVYGYTF. CDR3 bases: TGTGCCAGCAGTTTATCCTTGGCAGTCTATGGCTACACCTTC.

The table lists this clonotype with a few counts. This chain links TRBV4-3 with TRBJ2-3, with a tentative D call TRBD2 (5 bases). Germline lookup yields CDR1 LGHNA and CDR2 YSLEER. This CDR3 is built from 16 residues. Trimming took off 3 bases at V and 6 bases at J, with 19 bases between the two ends. CDR3 sequence reads: CASSHASRDLGDTQYF. The CDR3 DNA reads TGCGCCAGCAGCCATGCCTCCCGGGATCTTGGCGATACGCAGTATTTT.

The chain links TRBV28 to TRBJ2-7; D is possibly TRBD2 (5 bases). CDR3 size: 13 residues. Trimming removed 4 bases at V and 4 bases at J, with 11 bases between. In germline, CDR1 is MDHEN, CDR2 SYDVKM. The CDR3 DNA sequence: TGTGCCAGCAGTTCACCCGGACTGTACGAGCAGTACTTC. Protein product: CASSSPGLYEQYF. Combining the CDR3 with reference TRBV28 and TRBJ2-7 gives the whole variable domain DVKVTQSSRYLVKRTGEKVFLECVQDMDHENMFWYRQDPGLGLRLIYFSYDVKMKEKGDIPEGYSVSREKKERFSLILESASTNQTSMYLCASSSPGLYEQYFGPGTRLTVT.

The CDR3 is CASTEEGFQPQHF. The CDR3 DNA is TGTGCCAGCACCGAGGAGGGGTTCCAGCCCCAGCATTTT. The chain combines TRBV6-1 with TRBJ1-5; a possible D gene is TRBD1 (5 bases). Germline-derived CDR1 and CDR2 are MNHNS and SASEGT. The CDR3 sequence is 13 residues long. V was pared by 7 bases and J by 7 bases, with 14 bases between.

V gene TRBV28 combines with J gene TRBJ2-7, with 9 bases that match TRBD2. This CDR3 comprises 14 residues. With 8 bases clipped from V and 9 bases from J, the junction kept 14 bases outside the gene matches. From germline, CDR1 is MDHEN and CDR2 SYDVKM. The CDR3 loop reads CASGFRLAAHGQYF. The DNA of the CDR3 is TGTGCCAGCGGATTTCGACTAGCGGCCCACGGGCAGTACTTC.

In its sample, this clonotype was seen many times. This chain joins TRBV7-3 and TRBJ1-1; D call uncertain. The CDR3 length is 13 residues. Germline V gene data show CDR1 as SGHTA and CDR2 as FQGTGA. Trimming cost V 2 bases and J 2 bases, with 6 bases left between them. CDR3 region: CASSLEPNTEAFF. The CDR3 coding sequence is TGTGCCAGCAGCTTAGAGCCCAACACTGAAGCTTTCTTT.

About this clonotype: The junction departs from germline at one end; a sequencing error may be responsible. V is TRBV28 and J is TRBJ1-2, with a weak D call TRBD1 (6 bases). CDR3 length equals 11 residues. The germline V gene has CDR1 MDHEN and CDR2 SYDVKM. CDR3 sequence: CASSVNRDTIF. DNA for the CDR3: TGTGCCAGCAGTGTTAACCGGGACACAATCTTC.

The rearrangement links TRBV4-2 to TRBJ2-7, with D possibly matching TRBD2 (6 bases). Trimming took 1 base from V and 6 from J, leaving 10 bases between them. CDR1 and CDR2 from the germline V gene are LGHNA and YNFKEQ. The CDR3 runs to 13 residues. CDR3 region: CASSQARDSEQYF. The CDR3 DNA reads TGTGCCAGCAGCCAAGCCCGGGACTCCGAGCAGTACTTC.

In its sample, this clonotype was seen many times. The J gene is TRBJ1-1, the V gene TRBV7-9; D is unresolved. CDR1 is SEHNR and CDR2 is FQNEAQ in the germline V gene (reference sequence). This CDR3 contains 13 residues. Trimming left V 1 base short and J 1 base short, with 4 bases between. The CDR3 region has the DNA TGTGCCAGCAGCTTAGGTGCGAACACTGAAGCTTTCTTT. It codes for CASSLGANTEAFF.

The chain joins TRBV20-1 to TRBJ2-2; D may be TRBD2 (5 bases). V shed 0 bases and J shed 0 bases, with 11 bases lying between them. Germline CDR1 reads DFQATT; CDR2 reads SNEGSKA (reference sequence). The CDR3 consists of 16 residues. CDR3 in amino acids: CSARDEGTSNTGELFF. The DNA for the CDR3 is TGCAGTGCTAGAGATGAGGGCACATCGAACACCGGGGAGCTGTTTTTT.

This clonotype occurred a few times. J is TRBJ2-2 and V is TRBV10-2, with unresolved D. The CDR3 loop spans 13 amino acids. V was shortened by 4 bases and J by 0 bases, with 3 bases between the two germline ends. Germline assignment: CDR1 WSHSY and CDR2 SAAADI. Written as DNA, the CDR3 is TGCGCCAGCAGTGGAACGAACACCGGGGAGCTGTTTTTT. Translated: CASSGTNTGELFF.

This clonotype has a handful of counts. The J gene is TRBJ1-5, the V gene TRBV10-3; possible D gene TRBD1, 5 bases. The CDR3 is 15 amino acids. CDR1 is ENHRY, CDR2 SYGVKD, per germline. Trimming left V 3 bases short and J 0 bases short, with 9 bases between. CDR3 in amino acids: CAISDSRDSNQPQHF. CDR3 in DNA: TGTGCCATCAGTGACTCCAGGGATAGCAATCAGCCCCAGCATTTT.

The J gene is TRBJ2-1, the V gene TRBV28; no clear D gene. Trimming took 1 base from V and 8 from J, leaving 3 bases between them. This CDR3 region has 11 residues. Germline V lookup: CDR1 MDHEN, CDR2 SYDVKM. CDR3 sequence: CASSLYDEQFF. The CDR3 coding sequence is TGTGCCAGCAGTTTATATGATGAGCAGTTCTTC.

The chain links TRBV28 to TRBJ2-3; 9 bases are shared with TRBD1. With 3 bases clipped from V and 6 bases from J, the junction kept 4 bases outside the gene matches. This CDR3 has 14 amino acids. Germline CDR1 MDHEN, CDR2 SYDVKM. CDR3 region: CASSFGQGLDTQYF. In nucleotides, the CDR3 is TGTGCCAGCAGTTTTGGACAGGGGCTGGATACGCAGTATTTT.

The chain couples TRBV6-2 or TRBV6-3 to TRBJ1-2; TRBD1 agrees at 7 bases. Trimming removed 5 bases from V and 4 bases from J; junction bases left unmatched: 4. The germline CDR1 and CDR2 sequences are MNHEY and SVGEGT. The CDR3 consists of 13 residues. The CDR3 coding sequence is TGTGCCAGCAGTCTGGGACAGCTCTATGGCTACACCTTC. This codes for CASSLGQLYGYTF.

The rearrangement uses TRBV12-3 or TRBV12-4 and TRBJ1-1; tentatively, D is TRBD1 (5 bases). V lost 4 bases, J lost 0 bases, and 12 bases lay in between. This CDR3 has 15 residues. CDR3 DNA: TGTGCCAGCAGTTCCACCCCAGGGATGAACACTGAAGCTTTCTTT. Translating gives CASSSTPGMNTEAFF.

This clonotype was counted ten times or more. This rearrangement joins TRBV6-6 to TRBJ2-3; D unresolved. The CDR3 length is 13 residues. Germline values: CDR1 MNHNY, CDR2 SVGAGI (reference sequence). V lost 1 base to trimming and J lost 2 bases, with 4 bases between them. CDR3 coding DNA: TGTGCCAGCAGTTACTTTTACACAGATACGCAGTATTTT. It is translated as CASSYFYTDTQYF.

The chain recombines TRBV11-2 with TRBJ1-1; no firm D call. Deletions cut 5 bases from V and 5 bases from J, with 21 bases between. CDR3 length equals 16 residues. Germline CDR1 reads SGHAT; CDR2 reads FQNNGV. CDR3 in DNA: TGTGCCAGCAGCATAAGCTCCTCGAACTCTGGAACTGAAGCTTTCTTT. This encodes CASSISSSNSGTEAFF.

This clonotype was counted only a few times. The genes are TRBV7-2 and TRBJ1-1; tentatively, D is TRBD1 (5 bases). In germline, CDR1 is SGHTA, CDR2 FQGNSA. The V end lost 3 bases, the J end lost 4 bases, and 18 bases lay between the germline ends. The CDR3 length is 16 residues. The CDR3 DNA is TGTGCCAGCAGCTTTAATGCCGCAGGGTTGAGCACTGAAGCTTTCTTT. Translated: CASSFNAAGLSTEAFF.

The genes are TRBV6-5 and TRBJ1-4; TRBD1 matches 7 bases. Germline V gene data show CDR1 as MNHEY and CDR2 as SVGAGI. With V trimmed by 6 bases and J by 4 bases, 5 bases remained unmatched. The CDR3 has 14 residues. In DNA form, the CDR3 reads TGTGCCAGCAGCATGGGACAGCTTAATGAAAAACTGTTTTTT. This codes for CASSMGQLNEKLFF.